One sample yielded the 7 T cell receptor beta chains listed below, sequenced in a study of T cells after posttransplantation cyclophosphamide. Some clones are missing from TCRdb's copy, which holds only in-frame ones; the method was immunoSEQ multiplex PCR. Recorded here are just under 8,000 clones, with no singletons, and the ten leading clones hold 5.5% to 7.5%. Treatment was busulfan-fludarabine conditioning, a marrow graft, and cyclophosphamide on days +3 and +4. The specimen comprised PBMCs, sampled after an allogeneic stem cell transplant with post-transplant cyclophosphamide. The receptors were sampled from a young adult male patient who received an allogeneic stem cell transplant from an unrelated donor, was CMV-positive, and had acute and chronic GVHD. A subset of T cells may come from the graft donor.

This clone was picked up many times. The CDR3 DNA follows: TGCGCCAGCAGCCGGACTAGCGGGAGTGATGAGCAGTTCTTC. This encodes CASSRTSGSDEQFF. The chain combines TRBV5-1 with TRBJ2-1; 13 nucleotides match TRBD2. The CDR3 is 14 amino acids. Per the germline V gene, CDR1 is SGHRS and CDR2 is YFSETQ. With V trimmed by 4 bases and J by 8 bases, 3 bases remained unmatched.

This clone was counted many times. The V and J genes are TRBV5-4 and TRBJ2-5; D possibly corresponds to TRBD1 (6 bases). Germline lookup yields CDR1 SGHNT and CDR2 YYREEE (reference sequence). This CDR3 is built from 15 residues. Trimming cost V 4 bases and J 2 bases, with 15 bases left between them. In DNA form, the CDR3 reads TGTGCCAGCAGCATGGCAACAGGGCTACAAGAGACCCAGTACTTC. Protein product: CASSMATGLQETQYF. The full variable domain, its missing parts supplied by reference TRBV5-4 and TRBJ2-5, is ETGVTQSPTHLIKTRGQQVTLRCSSQSGHNTVSWYQQALGQGPQFIFQYYREEENGRGNFPPRFSGLQFPNYSSELNVNALELDDSALYLCASSMATGLQETQYFGPGTRLLVL.

This clone has a handful of counts. The chain recombines TRBV6-1 with TRBJ2-7; D gene ambiguous. Germline V lookup: CDR1 MNHNS, CDR2 SASEGT. V was shortened by 4 bases and J by 8 bases, with 15 bases between the two germline ends. The CDR3 spans 13 residues. In nucleotides, the CDR3 is TGTGCCAGCAGTGCAAACAGTCCTTACCAGCAGTACTTC. It encodes CASSANSPYQQYF.

This clone was recorded at least ten times. The chain recombines TRBV7-2 with TRBJ2-1, with D tentatively TRBD1 (8 bases). V lost 6 bases and J 2 bases, leaving 14 bases between the germline ends. CDR1 and CDR2 from the germline V gene are SGHTA and FQGNSA. The CDR3 loop spans 15 amino acids. In DNA, the CDR3 is TGTGCCAGCAGGAGACAGGGGACTACCTACAATGAGCAGTTCTTC. Its translation: CASRRQGTTYNEQFF. Supplemented by reference TRBV7-2 and TRBJ2-1, the full variable domain reads GAGVSQSPSNKVTEKGKDVELRCDPISGHTALYWYRQSLGQGLEFLIYFQGNSAPDKSGLPSDRFSAERTGGSVSTLTIQRTQQEDSAVYLCASRRQGTTYNEQFFGPGTRLTVL.

This clone showed up many times. CDR3 region: CASSALAGGLYEQYF. Here the CDR3 DNA reads TGTGCCAGCAGCGCCCTAGCGGGAGGGCTCTACGAGCAGTACTTC. The chain joins TRBV7-9 to TRBJ2-7; 12 bases are a match to TRBD2. The CDR3 has 15 residues. V dropped 5 bases and J dropped 3; count of bases not matched to a gene: 5. Germline loops: CDR1 SEHNR, CDR2 FQNEAQ (reference sequence).

This clone came up many times. This chain connects TRBV5-6 to TRBJ2-1; the match to TRBD2 covers 9 bases. Looked up from germline, CDR1 is SGHDT and CDR2 is YYEEEE. V lost 0 bases to trimming and J lost 5 bases; unmatched junction nucleotides: 6. This CDR3 has 16 residues. CDR3 nucleotides: TGTGCCAGCAGCTTGGTCGTGAGCGGGGGGCACAATGAGCAGTTCTTC. Its protein product is CASSLVVSGGHNEQFF.

This clone appeared many times. This chain uses TRBV18 with TRBJ1-2, with 10 bases that match TRBD1. Trimming removed 3 bases from V and 7 bases from J; junction bases left unmatched: 14. The V gene's germline CDR1 is KGHSH and CDR2 LQKENI. The CDR3 sequence is 17 residues long. The CDR3 DNA sequence: TGTGCCAGCTCACCCCAGGGCCCGGGACAGGGGTTTTCTGGCTACACCTTC. Protein: CASSPQGPGQGFSGYTF.